The present T cell receptor beta chain was sequenced within a study of blood T cell repertoires in COVID-19. At the level of the study: Material from acute and convalescent COVID-19 was sourced from the United States, Italy and Spain. PBMCs, B-cell-depleted T cells, or T cells provided the cDNA or gDNA that made up the material.

The CDR3 runs to 13 residues. Germline V CDR1 and CDR2: SNHLY, FYNNEI. Trimming shortened V by 3 bases and J by 15 bases, and 18 bases separated the two germline ends. This clone was recorded a few times. Original processing methods: It was from reference gene primer amplification that nucleated cell counts were estimated. Sequencing used immunoSEQ multiplex PCR; TCRdb keeps in-frame clones, though not all of them. Clone size and V and J calls were adopted from that table, with D and trimming inferred from the DNA. Of 250,000 to 300,000 clones listed, 80% to 90% were seen once; the top ten hold about a sixth.

The specimen was PBMCs or T cells enriched from blood (not recorded which). The V gene is TRBV2, the J gene TRBJ2-1; D perhaps matches TRBD2 (6 bases). This clonotype was obtained from a man between 18 and 35 years old who had recovered from COVID-19. The CDR3 DNA follows: TGTGCCAGCAGTGACCAGGCTGCCGGGAGACCGTTCTTC. Residues: CASSDQAAGRPFF.